One sample yielded the 3 T cell receptor beta chains listed below, sequenced in a study of blood T cell repertoires in COVID-19. Using immunoSEQ multiplex PCR, the repertoire was profiled, and TCRdb retains in-frame clones only, with some absent. The data show hundreds of thousands of clones, with 88% seen just once and around 2% held by the top ten. The sample was PBMCs or T cells enriched from blood (not recorded which). The receptors were sampled from a woman aged 60-70 years in a cohort exposed to, infected with or recovered from COVID-19 (not recorded which).

The chain uses TRBV7-8 and TRBJ2-7, with D possibly TRBD1 on 5 matching bases. The CDR3 totals 14 residues. The V gene's germline CDR1 is SGHVS and CDR2 FQNEAQ. Trimming took off 1 base at V and 7 bases at J, with 14 bases between the two ends. The CDR3 sequence is CASSLDDRLWEQYF. For the CDR3, the DNA is TGTGCCAGCAGCTTAGACGACAGATTGTGGGAGCAGTACTTC. Looking up the rest from reference TRBV7-8 and TRBJ2-7 gives the full variable domain: GAGVSQSPRYKVAKRGQDVALRCDPISGHVSLFWYQQALGQGPEFLTYFQNEAQLDKSGLPSDRFFAERPEGSVSTLKIQRTQQEDSAVYLCASSLDDRLWEQYFGPGTRLTVT.

The rearrangement joins TRBV5-1 to TRBJ2-5; TRBD2 matches 12 bases. The CDR3 runs 18 residues. With V trimmed by 4 bases and J by 0 bases, 10 bases remained unmatched. Germline values: CDR1 SGHRS, CDR2 YFSETQ. The CDR3 nucleotides are TGCGCCAGCAGCCGAGGACTAGCGGGGACCTCGTACCAAGAGACCCAGTACTTC. Translation: CASSRGLAGTSYQETQYF.

This clone was recorded once. The V call is TRBV27, the J call TRBJ1-3; D call uncertain. With 5 bases removed from V and 1 base from J, the gap between germline ends came to 12 bases. Germline assignment: CDR1 MNHEY and CDR2 SMNVEV (reference sequence). The CDR3 is made up of 15 amino acids. The CDR3 reads CASSPTFNSGNTIYF. In nucleotides, the CDR3 is TGTGCCAGCAGTCCCACTTTTAATTCTGGAAACACCATATATTTT.